These 12 T cell receptor beta chains were all obtained from the same sample, sequenced in a study of blood T cell repertoires in COVID-19 (dated by TCRdb to about 2020). Libraries were constructed by the immunoSEQ multiplex PCR assay. As stored in TCRdb, this immuneACCESS dataset retains in-frame rearrangements with V and J assigned. A fraction of the clones does not appear; measured against another copy, unresolved V genes explain less than half of the discrepancy, and the remainder lacks a known reason. Across this sample there are more than 150,000 clones, with roughly 85% seen only once. Of the sample, 26% is held by the ten largest clones. The sample comprised peripheral blood. These receptors came from a woman in her 70s with acute or convalescent COVID-19.

This clone appeared once. The chain employs TRBV29-1 and TRBJ2-1; no firm D call. Germline CDR1 is SQVTM and CDR2 is ANQGSEA. V was trimmed by 0 bases and J by 3 bases, leaving 6 bases between them. The CDR3 runs to 13 residues. CDR3 DNA sequence: TGCAGCGTTGAAGACAGGCTCTACAATGAGCAGTTCTTC. It codes for CSVEDRLYNEQFF.

The chain is built from TRBV19 and TRBJ1-1; TRBD1 aligns across 8 bases. Germline V gene sequence: CDR1 LNHDA, CDR2 SQIVND (reference sequence). The CDR3 contains 14 residues. V was clipped by 5 bases and J by 4 bases; unmatched bases: 6. The CDR3 nucleotides read TGTGCCAGTAGTGGACTCAGGGGGCGCACTGAAGCTTTCTTT. Amino acid sequence: CASSGLRGRTEAFF.

The CDR3 DNA is TGTGCCAGTAGAGGATGGAACACTGAAGCTTTCTTT. Its translation: CASRGWNTEAFF. This chain joins TRBV2 and TRBJ1-1; D is unresolved. The CDR3 length is 12 residues. V shed 9 bases and J shed 1 base, with 9 bases lying between them. CDR1 and CDR2 (germline): SNHLY, FYNNEI.

This clone was found once. The gene calls are TRBV7-5 and TRBJ2-7; the listed D gene, TRBD2, was not tested against the DNA. TRBV7-5 is a documented pseudogene. The CDR3 has 15 amino acids. CDR3 nucleotide sequence: TGTGCCAGAAGCCAACCCCCTTCAGGGAGGCACGAGCAGTACTTC. Its protein is CARSQPPSGRHEQYF.

The chain is built from TRBV27 and TRBJ2-2; D unclear. CDR3 length equals 11 residues. Per the germline V gene, CDR1 is MNHEY and CDR2 is SMNVEV (reference sequence). Trimming stripped 3 bases from V and 7 bases from J, with 3 bases between. The CDR3, as DNA: TGTGCCAGCAGTTTCTTCGGGGAGCTGTTTTTT. Translation gives CASSFFGELFF.

The chain links TRBV5-8 to TRBJ2-1; 12 positions match TRBD1. CDR1 SGHTS and CDR2 YDEGEE come from the germline V gene. The CDR3 extends over 17 amino acids. V lost 1 base and J lost 5; bases outside the gene matches: 7. The CDR3 reads CASSLMRGQGADNEQFF. For the CDR3, the DNA is TGTGCCAGCAGCTTGATGAGGGGACAGGGGGCAGACAATGAGCAGTTCTTC.

The V call is TRBV5-4, the J call TRBJ2-3, with a possible D match to TRBD2 (6 bases). V lost 7 bases and J 3 bases, leaving 9 bases between the germline ends. Germline-derived CDR1 and CDR2 are SGHNT and YYREEE (reference sequence). CDR3 length: 12 residues. The CDR3: CASGRETDTQYF. In nucleotides, the CDR3 is TGTGCCAGCGGGCGGGAAACAGATACGCAGTATTTT.

V usage is TRBV5-1 and J usage is TRBJ2-3, with 7 bases fitting TRBD2. Germline CDR1 SGHRS, CDR2 YFSETQ. CDR3 size: 18 residues. Losses at the gene ends were 0 bases for V and 0 bases for J; bases not matched to a gene: 10. CDR3 bases: TGCGCCAGCAGCTTGGTAATCGGCGTTAGCGGGAGCACAGATACGCAGTATTTT. It translates to CASSLVIGVSGSTDTQYF.

The rearrangement uses TRBV28 and TRBJ2-7; TRBD2 matches at 14 bases. V dropped 5 bases and J dropped 0; count of bases not matched to a gene: 6. In germline, CDR1 is MDHEN, CDR2 SYDVKM. The CDR3 contains 17 residues. In DNA, the CDR3 is TGTGCCAGCAGTAAGACTAGCGGGAGGGGTTTCTCCTACGAGCAGTACTTC. Protein sequence: CASSKTSGRGFSYEQYF.

This chain's CDR3 is CASSLEGPSDYQETQYF. CDR3 bases: TGTGCCAGCAGCTTAGAAGGGCCTAGCGACTACCAAGAGACCCAGTACTTC. The chain links TRBV7-6 to TRBJ2-5; D possibly corresponds to TRBD2 (6 bases). This CDR3 is built from 17 residues. CDR1 SGHVS and CDR2 FNYEAQ come from the germline V gene. Trimming took 1 base from V and 0 from J, leaving 15 bases between them.

Only a few counts were recorded for this clone. The V call is TRBV6-5, the J call TRBJ2-2; 7 bases agree with TRBD2. Per germline, CDR1 MNHEY and CDR2 SVGAGI. This CDR3 region has 13 residues. Losses at the gene ends were 7 bases for V and 7 bases for J; bases not matched to a gene: 6. The CDR3 is CASKERDDGELFF. For the CDR3, the DNA is TGTGCCAGCAAGGAGCGGGACGACGGGGAGCTGTTTTTT.

CDR3 DNA: TGTGCCAGCAGCCAAGATTTTATCCGTCTGGAGAGCACAGATACGCAGTATTTT. Translating gives CASSQDFIRLESTDTQYF. V gene TRBV3-1 (or the pseudogene TRBV3-2) combines with J gene TRBJ2-3; D unresolved. Between the trimmed V and J ends, which lost 0 bases and 0 bases, there was a span of 16 bases. The CDR3 is 18 amino acids. Germline V gene sequence: CDR1 LGHDT, CDR2 YNNKEL (reference sequence).